Reported below is one TCR beta chain. Its binding antigen is unknown. No qualities accompany the bases; no much larger clone lies one base away. A distance of 15 bases separates the germline ends of V and J, which lose 10 bases and 0 bases respectively. From the cysteine up to the phenylalanine, the CDR3 has a length of 14 residues. The CDR3 DNA has 42 bases and is translated from base 1. CDR1 and CDR2 are read off the germline V gene as ENHRY and SYGVKD. To sequence the TCRbeta CDR3 region, genomic DNA was isolated from the sorted cells. The immunoSEQ Assay was used to sequence the TCRbeta CDR3 regions. This is the immuneACCESS table as TCRdb keeps it, with only in-frame sequences that have V and J called. A part of the clones is gone; compared with another copy, unresolved V genes explain less than half, and the rest is unexplained. This sample lists 80,000 to 100,000 clones; approximately 91% were detected once. The top ten constitute around 0.33% of the sample.

The sample belongs to a study of OX40 agonist ivuxolimab in advanced cancers. General notes on the study: Ivuxolimab was a fully human IgG2 agonistic monoclonal antibody targeting the costimulatory receptor OX40 (CD134). Intravenous ivuxolimab was administered to patients every 2 weeks at six dose levels: 0.01, 0.1, 0.3, 1.5, 3 and 10 mg/kg. Of the roughly 52 dose-escalation patients, hepatocellular carcinoma was present in some 19, melanoma in around 15, renal cell carcinoma in 9 and head and neck cancer in 9. A male proportion of 82.7% and a mean age of about 60 years, ranging from roughly 23 to 85, were recorded for the dose-escalation cohort. Patients were allowed to have had prior anti-PD-1, anti-PD-L1 or anti-CTLA-4 therapy, and 40% of the dose-escalation patients had previously received checkpoint inhibitors. Partial responses occurred in three dose-escalation patients, of whom one had hepatocellular carcinoma and two had cutaneous melanoma. The purpose of peripheral TCRbeta sequencing was to test whether ivuxolimab changed TCR sequence diversity and led to clonal T-cell expansion. The paper covers the monotherapy dose-escalation part of the phase I ivuxolimab trial, which included N ≈ 50 patients. Broad study findings and their caveats: Antigen specificity was not determined for the clonally expanded peripheral T cells. Low levels of normalized T-cell clonal expansion were also seen in some patients who did not respond. At doses of 0.1 to 3.0 mg/kg, clonal expansion of both CD4+ and CD8+ blood T cells was observed from baseline to week 6. In partial responders in the 0.1-3.0 mg/kg groups, normalized peripheral clonal expansion was found to be among the lowest, especially among CD8+ T cells. On average, CD8+ T cells showed more expanded clones than CD4+ T cells after ivuxolimab.

Patients with a history of autoimmune disease or receiving systemic immunosuppression were excluded from the trial. In every dose cohort, peripheral blood was drawn for TCR sequencing at baseline, cycle 4 day 1, and cycle 7 day 1. Samples were obtained from an open-label, multicenter, first-in-human phase I dose-escalation trial of ivuxolimab. Adults with locally advanced or metastatic head and neck squamous cell, hepatocellular, melanoma or renal cell carcinoma were enrolled in the trial. Before TCR sequencing, CD4+ and CD8+ T cells were separately sorted from peripheral blood. The sequence joins TRBV10-3 to TRBJ1-2, with TRBD1 tentatively as D gene (6 bases match). The starting material was CD4+ or CD8+ T cells sorted from blood, obtained in a trial of the OX40 agonist ivuxolimab. This TCR was sampled from an adult with an advanced solid tumor such as melanoma, head and neck, liver or kidney cancer. Here the CDR3 is given as CATATQGSNYGYTF. The base sequence is TGTGCCACTGCCACACAGGGCTCTAACTATGGCTACACCTTC.